The 5 T cell receptor beta chains listed next were all sequenced from one sample in a study of blood T cell repertoires in COVID-19. The assay was immunoSEQ multiplex PCR, and TCRdb's table has in-frame clones only and misses some. The sample holds 40,000 or so clones, around 84% seen once. Sequenced sample: peripheral blood. Receptors originate from a woman between 70 and 85 years old in a cohort sampled during active COVID-19.

The genes are TRBV24-1 and TRBJ2-7; no clear D. The germline gives CDR1 KGHDR, CDR2 SFDVKD. CDR3 length: 13 amino acids. The V end was cut by 5 bases, the J end by 0 bases, with 7 bases between. The CDR3 sequence is CATSGASSYEQYF. The CDR3, as DNA: TGTGCCACCAGTGGGGCCAGCTCCTACGAGCAGTACTTC.

This chain links TRBV11-1 with TRBJ2-5; D may be TRBD1 (6 bases). The germline CDR1 and CDR2 sequences are SGHAT and FQDESV (reference sequence). Trimming left V 3 bases short and J 5 bases short, with 10 bases between. The CDR3 is 13 residues long. In DNA, the CDR3 is TGTGCCAGCAGCTTGCACAGGGTGGAGACCCAGTACTTC. It translates to CASSLHRVETQYF. Based on the CDR3 plus reference TRBV11-1 and TRBJ2-5, the full variable domain is EAEVAQSPRYKITEKSQAVAFWCDPISGHATLYWYRQILGQGPELLVQFQDESVVDDSQLPKDRFSAERLKGVDSTLKIQPAELGDSAMYLCASSLHRVETQYFGPGTRLLVL.

The rearrangement uses TRBV12-3 or TRBV12-4 and TRBJ1-1; D is unclear. V was clipped by 2 bases and J by 11 bases, with 12 bases between them. There are 12 residues in the CDR3. This chain's CDR3 is CASSLPLLGAFF. CDR3 coding DNA: TGTGCCAGCAGTTTACCTCTACTAGGGGCTTTCTTT.

The rearrangement uses TRBV6-2 or TRBV6-3 and TRBJ2-5; no reliable D call. V lost 2 bases, J lost 5 bases, and 3 bases lay in between. Germline values: CDR1 MNHEY, CDR2 SVGEGT. The CDR3 has 11 amino acids. The CDR3 reads CASSYGETQYF. The CDR3 bases are TGTGCCAGCAGTTACGGCGAGACCCAGTACTTC.

A single count supports this clone. The chain is built from TRBV6-2 or TRBV6-3 and TRBJ2-1; unclear D gene. This CDR3 has 12 residues. V was shortened by 5 bases and J by 5 bases, with 7 bases between the two germline ends. Germline-derived CDR1 and CDR2 are MNHEY and SVGEGT. The CDR3: CASSPQDNEQFF. CDR3 DNA: TGTGCCAGCAGTCCGCAGGACAATGAGCAGTTCTTC.